The rows below give T cell receptor beta chains drawn from one sample of a study of T cell repertoires in cytomegalovirus infection. Their target antigens are unknown. MiXCR, applied by TCRdb to the reads, yields one record per CDR3 protein. Of about 770,000 distinct CDR3 sequences in the sample, 25% to 35% were seen once. The sequencing here drew on cultured CD8+ T cells from PBMCs, taken from culture after CMV antigen stimulation. The receptor source for this set is a human donor in good health (CMV status not recorded). Some clones in this sample may be carry-over from other donors' samples. CDR3s include the opening cysteine and the closing phenylalanine or tryptophan. Each record gives: CDR3 DNA, CDR3 protein, D gene, J gene, CDR3 length, V gene, clone size. The D gene is left open where the match is weak. Only some rows state a clone size, as once, few, many or a class for expanded clones.

TGTGCCAGCAGCAATCCGGGACACTCCAACACCGGGGAGCTGTTTTTT | CASSNPGHSNTGELFF | NA | TRBJ2-2 | 16 | TRBV11-1 | few
TGTGCCAGCAGCGTTGAGGGACAGGGGGGTGGCTACACCTTC | CASSVEGQGGGYTF | TRBD1 | TRBJ1-2 | 14 | TRBV9 | NA
TGTGCCAGCAGTCAGGGACAGCTCATTTATGGCTACACCTTC | CASSQGQLIYGYTF | TRBD1 | TRBJ1-2 | 14 | TRBV27 | few
TGTGCCAGCAGCGTGGGCTCGACGGGTCACTACGCTTTCTTT | CASSVGSTGHYAFF | NA | TRBJ1-1 | 14 | TRBV9 | few
TGTGCCAGCAGTTTGAGGGGAGGAGGCAATCAGCCCCAGCATTTT | CASSLRGGGNQPQHF | NA | TRBJ1-5 | 15 | TRBV28 | many
TGCGCCAGCAGCCAGGACGGTTCCAATCAGCCCCAGCATTTT | CASSQDGSNQPQHF | NA | TRBJ1-5 | 14 | TRBV4-1 | few
TGTGCCAGCAGCGCAGCCCAGGGCAGCTCCTACGAGCAGTACTTC | CASSAAQGSSYEQYF | NA | TRBJ2-7 | 15 | TRBV7-6 | many
TGTGCCAGCAGTAGGACAGGGTTGGATGAAAAACTGTTTTTT | CASSRTGLDEKLFF | TRBD1 | TRBJ1-4 | 14 | TRBV12-3/TRBV12-4 | NA
TGTGCCAGCAGTTCCCGCGACAGGGGGTCTTCCGGGGAGCTGTTTTTT | CASSSRDRGSSGELFF | TRBD1 | TRBJ2-2 | 16 | TRBV7-2 | many
TGTGCCACTAAGGGGGGGAAGAACACTGAAGCTTTCTTT | CATKGGKNTEAFF | NA | TRBJ1-1 | 13 | TRBV12-3/TRBV12-4 | few
TGTGCCAGCAGCCAAGAAATGGGACAGGTGATCATGAACACTGAAGCTTTCTTT | CASSQEMGQVIMNTEAFF | TRBD1 | TRBJ1-1 | 18 | TRBV14 | NA
TGTGCCAGCAGCCCCCCTACCCTTGGGCAGGGATATGGCTACACCTTC | CASSPPTLGQGYGYTF | NA | TRBJ1-2 | 16 | TRBV7-9 | few
TGTGCCAGCAGCCACCCTGGGACAGCACCTGCCCTTAACTATGGCTACACCTTC | CASSHPGTAPALNYGYTF | TRBD1 | TRBJ1-2 | 18 | TRBV7-9 | NA
TGTGCCAGCAGCCAAGCCCCCGGGACTAGCGGAGGAAATGAGCAGTTCTTC | CASSQAPGTSGGNEQFF | TRBD2 | TRBJ2-1 | 17 | TRBV7-6 | many
TGTGCCAGCAGTTTAGGGACAGGGTATGACTACAATGAGCAGTTCTTC | CASSLGTGYDYNEQFF | TRBD1 | TRBJ2-1 | 16 | TRBV28 | NA
TGTGCCAGCAGCGCCCACAGGGGCCCTTCACCCCTCCACTTT | CASSAHRGPSPLHF | TRBD1 | TRBJ1-6 | 14 | TRBV9 | NA
TGTACCAGCAGCTTGGGAGAGACAGCTCTATCCTACAATGAGCAGTTCTTC | CTSSLGETALSYNEQFF | NA | TRBJ2-1 | 17 | TRBV5-5 | NA
TGTGCCAGCAGCTTCGGACGGTGGGAGGCGAACACCGGGGAGCTGTTTTTT | CASSFGRWEANTGELFF | NA | TRBJ2-2 | 17 | TRBV7-2 | many
TGTGCCAGCAGCCGGGACAGGGGCTGGAACACTGAAGCTTTCTTT | CASSRDRGWNTEAFF | TRBD1 | TRBJ1-1 | 15 | TRBV7-9 | few
TGTGCCAGCAGGGAGTGGCGGGAGTACCAAGAGACCCAGTACTTC | CASREWREYQETQYF | TRBD2 | TRBJ2-5 | 15 | TRBV5-4 | NA
TGTGCCAGCAGCCCTGGGACAGGCAGCTTGATCTACGAGCAGTACTTC | CASSPGTGSLIYEQYF | TRBD1 | TRBJ2-7 | 16 | TRBV5-6 | NA
TGTGCCACCAGCAGCCCCCAGGATCTGAGGGACTACGAGCAGTACTTC | CATSSPQDLRDYEQYF | NA | TRBJ2-7 | 16 | TRBV15 | NA
TGTGCCAGCAGCTCCCGACAGCTGAACACTGAAGCTTTCTTT | CASSSRQLNTEAFF | NA | TRBJ1-1 | 14 | TRBV7-6 | many
TGTGCCAGCAGCTTAGGAAACAGGGGGTGGGCGGCCGGGGAGCTGTTTTTT | CASSLGNRGWAAGELFF | TRBD1 | TRBJ2-2 | 17 | TRBV7-8 | many
TGTGCCAGCTCACCATCTGGGGGCAAGAACACCGGGGAGCTGTTTTTT | CASSPSGGKNTGELFF | NA | TRBJ2-2 | 16 | TRBV18 | few
TGTGCCAGCAGTGGAGGGACAGGGTCCGACTATGGCTACACCTTC | CASSGGTGSDYGYTF | TRBD1 | TRBJ1-2 | 15 | TRBV6-1 | NA
TGTGCCAGCAGCTCATCCGGAGAGACCCAGTACTTC | CASSSSGETQYF | NA | TRBJ2-5 | 12 | TRBV7-8 | many
TGTGCCAGCAGTGAATATAACCAAGACAGGTTGTTATATTCACCCCTCCACTTT | CASSEYNQDRLLYSPLHF | NA | TRBJ1-6 | 18 | TRBV25-1 | many
TGTGCCAGCAGCCAAGATCGCCAGTTCTACAATGAGCAGTTCTTC | CASSQDRQFYNEQFF | NA | TRBJ2-1 | 15 | TRBV14 | NA
TGTGCCACGAGCGACGTAACCTACGAGCAGTACTTC | CATSDVTYEQYF | NA | TRBJ2-7 | 12 | TRBV7-9 | NA
TGCGCCAGCAGGAGGGGACAGGGGAACACCGGGGAGCTGTTTTTT | CASRRGQGNTGELFF | TRBD1 | TRBJ2-2 | 15 | TRBV10-2 | few
TGTGCCAGCAGTTTTGCAGGGTCCGGGGCCTATGGCTACACCTTC | CASSFAGSGAYGYTF | NA | TRBJ1-2 | 15 | TRBV2 | NA
TGCGCCAGCAGCAACGGGGCGCAGTATTTT | CASSNGAQYF | NA | TRBJ2-3 | 10 | TRBV5-1 | NA
TGCGCCAGCAGCCAAAAATTCGGGACAGGGGGAGATGGCTACACCTTC | CASSQKFGTGGDGYTF | TRBD1 | TRBJ1-2 | 16 | TRBV4-3 | NA
TGTGCCAGCAGTTTATCTCCCATCGGGGAGCTGTTTTTT | CASSLSPIGELFF | NA | TRBJ2-2 | 13 | TRBV28 | few
TGTGCCAGCAGTTTATCCAGCTTTGTTGGCTACACCTTC | CASSLSSFVGYTF | NA | TRBJ1-2 | 13 | TRBV27 | many
TGTGCCAGCAGCAAGGGACAGGTTGTGAACTATGGCTACACCTTC | CASSKGQVVNYGYTF | TRBD1 | TRBJ1-2 | 15 | TRBV5-6 | few
TGTGCCAGCAGCCAAGATCCCCCGGGACTAGCGGGGACCGCAGATACGCAGTATTTT | CASSQDPPGLAGTADTQYF | TRBD2 | TRBJ2-3 | 19 | TRBV14 | NA
TGTGCCAGCAGTAGAGGGACAGGGGATGGCTACACCTTC | CASSRGTGDGYTF | TRBD1 | TRBJ1-2 | 13 | TRBV27 | NA
TGTGCCAGCAGTTTCACGGGGCCCCGATTCACAGATACGCAGTATTTT | CASSFTGPRFTDTQYF | NA | TRBJ2-3 | 16 | TRBV12-3/TRBV12-4 | few
TGTGCCAGCAGTTACCGGGGACGTAACTATGGCTACACCTTC | CASSYRGRNYGYTF | NA | TRBJ1-2 | 14 | TRBV6-5 | NA
TGTGCCAGCAGCTTAGGTGTGTGGCAGACCCACTATGGCTACACCTTC | CASSLGVWQTHYGYTF | NA | TRBJ1-2 | 16 | TRBV7-8 | many
TGTGCCAGCAGGCGCCACACTGAAGCTTTCTTT | CASRRHTEAFF | NA | TRBJ1-1 | 11 | TRBV6-2/TRBV6-3 | few
TGTGCCAGCAGTTCCCCGGACAAGGGGTACAATGAGCAGTTCTTC | CASSSPDKGYNEQFF | NA | TRBJ2-1 | 15 | TRBV12-3/TRBV12-4 | NA
TGTGCCAGCAGTCCCCTCTCGAGTTCACCCCTCCACTTT | CASSPLSSSPLHF | NA | TRBJ1-6 | 13 | TRBV27 | NA
TGTGCCAGCAGCATCAGGGGGCTCGCGAACACCGGGGAGCTGTTTTTT | CASSIRGLANTGELFF | TRBD1 | TRBJ2-2 | 16 | TRBV11-2 | few
TGTGCCAGTAGTTTAAGACAGGGGGCGGATGATAGCGGGGCCAACGTCCTGACTTTC | CASSLRQGADDSGANVLTF | TRBD1 | TRBJ2-6 | 19 | TRBV19 | few
TGTGCCAGCAGCCGGGCTAGGGGAACTAACTATGGCTACACCTTC | CASSRARGTNYGYTF | NA | TRBJ1-2 | 15 | TRBV7-9 | NA
TGTGCCAGCAGTGAGATCCGGGACAACAATCAGCCCCAGCATTTT | CASSEIRDNNQPQHF | NA | TRBJ1-5 | 15 | TRBV27 | few
TGTGCCAGCAGCTTGAGGGGGACTAGCGCCTCCTCTGGGGCCAACGTCCTGACTTTC | CASSLRGTSASSGANVLTF | TRBD2 | TRBJ2-6 | 19 | TRBV7-6 | NA
TGTGCCAGCAGTGAGGAACGGAGACAAGAGACCCAGTACTTC | CASSEERRQETQYF | NA | TRBJ2-5 | 14 | TRBV2 | NA
TGTGCCAGCAGCCCGACTAGCGTGACATACCACAATGAGCAGTTCTTC | CASSPTSVTYHNEQFF | TRBD2 | TRBJ2-1 | 16 | TRBV6-5 | NA
TGTGCCAGCAGCGCACCATTACCGGACAGGGGTCCACTGGAGCTGTTTTTT | CASSAPLPDRGPLELFF | TRBD1 | TRBJ2-2 | 17 | TRBV5-6 | few
TGTGCCAGCAGCCCAAGGACAGGAGGAGGCACTGAAGCTTTCTTT | CASSPRTGGGTEAFF | TRBD1 | TRBJ1-1 | 15 | TRBV7-6 | NA
TGTGCCAGTAGGAGAAACCGGGGAGAACGCACTGAAGCTTTCTTT | CASRRNRGERTEAFF | NA | TRBJ1-1 | 15 | TRBV19 | NA
TGCGCCAGCAGCTACAAATTTGTGGATACCTATGGCTACACCTTC | CASSYKFVDTYGYTF | NA | TRBJ1-2 | 15 | TRBV4-3 | few
TGTGCCAGCAGGCAGGCCCTTGAAGCTTTCTTT | CASRQALEAFF | NA | TRBJ1-1 | 11 | TRBV6-5 | NA
TGTGCCAGCAGTGGACGAGGTGGACCCTACGAGCAGTACTTC | CASSGRGGPYEQYF | NA | TRBJ2-7 | 14 | TRBV6-1 | few